The rows below give T cell receptor beta chains drawn from one sample of a study of T cells in Graves' hyperthyroidism and ophthalmopathy. TCRdb processed the multiplex PCR reads anew with MiXCR; each CDR3 protein has one entry. The sample records roughly 700,000 distinct CDR3 sequences, about 15% being singletons. The sample taken for sequencing was blood. The receptors come from a young woman with Graves' hyperthyroidism. CDR3s include the opening cysteine and the closing phenylalanine or tryptophan. D genes are given only for firm matches. Part of the rows lack a size; the others show once, few, many or a class for expanded clones.

D gene: TRBD1
J gene: TRBJ2-7
CDR3 length: 15
clone size: many
V gene: TRBV18
CDR3 protein: CASSTSGQGPYEQYF
CDR3 DNA: TGTGCCAGCTCAACCTCAGGACAGGGGCCCTACGAGCAGTACTTC

D gene: TRBD1
J gene: TRBJ2-7
CDR3 length: 13
clone size: many
V gene: TRBV30
CDR3 protein: CAWSQDRDYEQYF
CDR3 DNA: TGTGCCTGGAGTCAAGACAGGGACTACGAGCAGTACTTC

D gene: -
J gene: TRBJ2-7
CDR3 length: 12
clone size: many
V gene: TRBV18
CDR3 protein: CASSRETYEQYF
CDR3 DNA: TGTGCCAGCTCACGAGAGACCTACGAGCAGTACTTC

D gene: TRBD1
J gene: TRBJ2-7
CDR3 length: 15
clone size: few
V gene: TRBV4-1
CDR3 protein: CASSATAGQAHEQYF
CDR3 DNA: TGCGCCAGCAGCGCTACGGCCGGACAGGCCCACGAGCAGTACTTC

D gene: TRBD1
J gene: TRBJ1-4
CDR3 length: 15
clone size: -
V gene: TRBV19
CDR3 protein: CASSIPGQGNEKLFF
CDR3 DNA: TGTGCCAGTAGTATTCCGGGACAGGGGAATGAAAAACTGTTTTTT

D gene: -
J gene: TRBJ2-7
CDR3 length: 12
clone size: many
V gene: TRBV2
CDR3 protein: CASSAGSYEQYF
CDR3 DNA: TGTGCCAGCAGTGCGGGCAGCTACGAGCAGTACTTC

D gene: -
J gene: TRBJ2-7
CDR3 length: 12
clone size: many
V gene: TRBV30
CDR3 protein: CAWTSSSYEQYF
CDR3 DNA: TGTGCCTGGACTTCAAGCTCCTACGAGCAGTACTTC

D gene: -
J gene: TRBJ2-1
CDR3 length: 14
clone size: many
V gene: TRBV7-9
CDR3 protein: CASSTPAGNNEQFF
CDR3 DNA: TGTGCCAGCAGCACCCCCGCGGGGAACAATGAGCAGTTCTTC

D gene: -
J gene: TRBJ2-1
CDR3 length: 15
clone size: many
V gene: TRBV7-2
CDR3 protein: CASSLDRASYNEQFF
CDR3 DNA: TGTGCCAGCAGCTTAGACAGGGCCTCCTACAATGAGCAGTTCTTC

D gene: TRBD1
J gene: TRBJ2-2
CDR3 length: 17
clone size: few
V gene: TRBV7-9
CDR3 protein: CASSSLPGQVYTGELFF
CDR3 DNA: TGTGCCAGCAGCTCTCTCCCGGGACAGGTCTACACCGGGGAGCTGTTTTTT

D gene: -
J gene: TRBJ2-7
CDR3 length: 15
clone size: -
V gene: TRBV6-1
CDR3 protein: CASSGRRGGSYEQYF
CDR3 DNA: TGTGCCAGCAGCGGAAGAAGGGGTGGCTCCTACGAGCAGTACTTC

D gene: -
J gene: TRBJ2-7
CDR3 length: 14
clone size: many
V gene: TRBV11-2
CDR3 protein: CASSHPAGPYEQYF
CDR3 DNA: TGTGCCAGCAGCCACCCCGCTGGGCCCTACGAGCAGTACTTC

D gene: TRBD1
J gene: TRBJ1-1
CDR3 length: 14
clone size: many
V gene: TRBV6-1
CDR3 protein: CASRQDRGNTEAFF
CDR3 DNA: TGTGCCAGCAGACAGGACAGGGGGAACACTGAAGCTTTCTTT

D gene: -
J gene: TRBJ2-4
CDR3 length: 14
clone size: -
V gene: TRBV19
CDR3 protein: CASSTGWDKNIQYF
CDR3 DNA: TGTGCCAGTAGCACAGGGTGGGACAAAAACATTCAGTACTTC

D gene: -
J gene: TRBJ2-2
CDR3 length: 15
clone size: -
V gene: TRBV5-1
CDR3 protein: CASSPAGPNTGELFF
CDR3 DNA: TGCGCCAGCAGCCCAGCGGGCCCGAACACCGGGGAGCTGTTTTTT

D gene: TRBD1
J gene: TRBJ2-1
CDR3 length: 16
clone size: -
V gene: TRBV19
CDR3 protein: CASSYPPGTGDNEQFF
CDR3 DNA: TGTGCCAGTAGTTATCCCCCCGGGACAGGGGACAATGAGCAGTTCTTT

D gene: TRBD2
J gene: TRBJ2-3
CDR3 length: 19
clone size: -
V gene: TRBV5-1
CDR3 protein: CASSWGTWTSGSPTDTQYF
CDR3 DNA: TGCGCCAGCAGCTGGGGGACCTGGACTAGCGGGAGTCCCACAGATACGCAGTATTTT

D gene: -
J gene: TRBJ1-1
CDR3 length: 11
clone size: many
V gene: TRBV30
CDR3 protein: CAWTDVAEAFF
CDR3 DNA: TGTGCCTGGACCGATGTGGCTGAAGCTTTCTTT

D gene: -
J gene: TRBJ2-7
CDR3 length: 12
clone size: many
V gene: TRBV2
CDR3 protein: CASSESPTEQYF
CDR3 DNA: TGTGCCAGCAGTGAGTCCCCAACCGAGCAGTACTTC

D gene: -
J gene: TRBJ2-1
CDR3 length: 10
clone size: few
V gene: TRBV20-1
CDR3 protein: CSARGSGQFF
CDR3 DNA: TGCAGTGCTAGAGGTAGCGGTCAGTTCTTC

D gene: -
J gene: TRBJ1-3
CDR3 length: 14
clone size: few
V gene: TRBV13
CDR3 protein: CASSPSWAGNTIYF
CDR3 DNA: TGTGCCAGCAGCCCCTCGTGGGCTGGAAACACCATATATTTT

D gene: TRBD1
J gene: TRBJ2-1
CDR3 length: 17
clone size: few
V gene: TRBV19
CDR3 protein: CASTPLGDRGLGNEQFF
CDR3 DNA: TGTGCCAGTACCCCTTTGGGGGACAGGGGTTTAGGGAATGAGCAGTTCTTC

D gene: -
J gene: TRBJ1-2
CDR3 length: 14
clone size: -
V gene: TRBV6-2/TRBV6-3
CDR3 protein: CASSYLSADYGYTF
CDR3 DNA: TGTGCCAGCAGTTATCTTTCGGCAGATTATGGCTACACCTTC

D gene: TRBD1
J gene: TRBJ1-5
CDR3 length: 15
clone size: few
V gene: TRBV27
CDR3 protein: CASSFHATGEQPQHF
CDR3 DNA: TGTGCCAGCAGTTTCCACGCGACAGGGGAACAGCCCCAGCATTTT

D gene: -
J gene: TRBJ2-3
CDR3 length: 16
clone size: few
V gene: TRBV29-1
CDR3 protein: CSSPGGPSMSTDTQYF
CDR3 DNA: TGCAGCTCTCCGGGCGGACCTTCGATGAGCACAGATACGCAGTATTTT

D gene: TRBD1
J gene: TRBJ1-5
CDR3 length: 12
clone size: -
V gene: TRBV7-9
CDR3 protein: CASDRDGGPQHF
CDR3 DNA: TGTGCCAGTGACAGGGACGGTGGGCCCCAGCATTTT

D gene: TRBD1
J gene: TRBJ2-7
CDR3 length: 16
clone size: many
V gene: TRBV28
CDR3 protein: CASSFLGQGASYEQYF
CDR3 DNA: TGTGCCAGCAGTTTCCTGGGACAGGGGGCCTCCTACGAGCAGTACTTC

D gene: -
J gene: TRBJ2-4
CDR3 length: 15
clone size: many
V gene: TRBV18
CDR3 protein: CASSPIGTAKNIQYF
CDR3 DNA: TGTGCCAGCTCTCCAATCGGGACAGCCAAAAACATTCAGTACTTC

D gene: -
J gene: TRBJ2-7
CDR3 length: 15
clone size: -
V gene: TRBV27
CDR3 protein: CASSLNSGLSYEQYF
CDR3 DNA: TGTGCCAGCAGTTTAAACTCGGGACTCTCCTACGAGCAGTACTTC

D gene: TRBD1
J gene: TRBJ2-4
CDR3 length: 15
clone size: many
V gene: TRBV30
CDR3 protein: CAWSVRTGIENIQYF
CDR3 DNA: TGTGCCTGGAGTGTACGGACAGGGATCGAAAACATTCAGTACTTC

D gene: TRBD2
J gene: TRBJ2-7
CDR3 length: 16
clone size: many
V gene: TRBV12-3/TRBV12-4
CDR3 protein: CASSSSGTSGSYEQYF
CDR3 DNA: TGTGCCAGCAGTTCCTCCGGGACTAGCGGGAGCTACGAGCAGTACTTC

D gene: TRBD1
J gene: TRBJ2-7
CDR3 length: 12
clone size: many
V gene: TRBV20-1
CDR3 protein: CSASPGQYEQYF
CDR3 DNA: TGCAGTGCGTCTCCGGGACAGTACGAGCAGTACTTC

D gene: -
J gene: TRBJ2-5
CDR3 length: 15
clone size: many
V gene: TRBV20-1
CDR3 protein: CSATRTGRGEETQYF
CDR3 DNA: TGCAGTGCTACAAGGACAGGGCGGGGGGAAGAGACCCAGTACTTC

D gene: -
J gene: TRBJ2-7
CDR3 length: 12
clone size: few
V gene: TRBV29-1
CDR3 protein: CSVRTDSYEQYF
CDR3 DNA: TGCAGCGTGAGGACGGACTCCTACGAGCAGTACTTC

D gene: -
J gene: TRBJ2-7
CDR3 length: 13
clone size: many
V gene: TRBV28
CDR3 protein: CASSLFANYEQYF
CDR3 DNA: TGTGCCAGCAGTCTATTCGCCAATTACGAGCAGTACTTC

D gene: -
J gene: TRBJ2-3
CDR3 length: 13
clone size: many
V gene: TRBV6-2/TRBV6-3
CDR3 protein: CASSTDSTDTQYF
CDR3 DNA: TGTGCCAGCAGTACGGACAGCACAGATACGCAGTATTTT

D gene: TRBD2
J gene: TRBJ2-7
CDR3 length: 18
clone size: -
V gene: TRBV28
CDR3 protein: CATRRPRTTSGSPYEQYF
CDR3 DNA: TGTGCCACCCGCAGACCAAGGACGACTAGCGGGAGTCCCTACGAGCAGTACTTC

D gene: -
J gene: TRBJ1-1
CDR3 length: 12
clone size: -
V gene: TRBV19
CDR3 protein: CASSSRAAEAFF
CDR3 DNA: TGTGCCAGTAGTTCCAGGGCCGCTGAAGCTTTCTTT

D gene: -
J gene: TRBJ1-2
CDR3 length: 15
clone size: few
V gene: TRBV27
CDR3 protein: CASSLGGVGGYGYTF
CDR3 DNA: TGTGCCAGCAGTTTGGGGGGGGTGGGGGGCTATGGCTACACCTTC

D gene: -
J gene: TRBJ1-2
CDR3 length: 14
clone size: many
V gene: TRBV20-1
CDR3 protein: CSARVQEVSYGYTF
CDR3 DNA: TGCAGTGCTAGAGTACAGGAAGTTAGCTATGGCTACACCTTC

D gene: -
J gene: TRBJ1-5
CDR3 length: 15
clone size: few
V gene: TRBV18
CDR3 protein: CASSPTGSWDQPQHF
CDR3 DNA: TGTGCCAGCTCACCCACAGGGAGTTGGGATCAGCCCCAGCATTTT

D gene: -
J gene: TRBJ2-1
CDR3 length: 15
clone size: few
V gene: TRBV7-9
CDR3 protein: CASSFAKWAYNEQFF
CDR3 DNA: TGTGCCAGCAGCTTCGCCAAATGGGCCTACAATGAGCAGTTCTTC

D gene: -
J gene: TRBJ2-1
CDR3 length: 11
clone size: many
V gene: TRBV27
CDR3 protein: CASSRRNEQFF
CDR3 DNA: TGTGCCAGCAGTAGGAGGAATGAGCAGTTCTTC

D gene: TRBD1
J gene: TRBJ2-1
CDR3 length: 17
clone size: -
V gene: TRBV19
CDR3 protein: CASSPRGTGTGFVEQFF
CDR3 DNA: TGTGCCAGTAGCCCCCGGGGAACCGGGACAGGGTTTGTTGAGCAGTTCTTC

D gene: -
J gene: TRBJ2-1
CDR3 length: 14
clone size: -
V gene: TRBV20-1
CDR3 protein: CSARGTLFGNEQFF
CDR3 DNA: TGCAGTGCTAGAGGGACATTATTTGGCAATGAGCAGTTCTTC

D gene: -
J gene: TRBJ1-1
CDR3 length: 15
clone size: few
V gene: TRBV20-1
CDR3 protein: CSAREAGGGNTEAFF
CDR3 DNA: TGCAGTGCTAGAGAAGCCGGCGGCGGGAACACTGAAGCTTTCTTT

D gene: TRBD2
J gene: TRBJ2-7
CDR3 length: 14
clone size: many
V gene: TRBV20-1
CDR3 protein: CSASQGASGGEQYF
CDR3 DNA: TGCAGTGCTAGTCAGGGGGCTAGCGGGGGCGAGCAGTACTTC

D gene: TRBD2
J gene: TRBJ2-1
CDR3 length: 14
clone size: -
V gene: TRBV27
CDR3 protein: CASSFLGREDEQFF
CDR3 DNA: TGTGCCAGCAGTTTCCTCGGGCGGGAGGATGAGCAGTTCTTC

D gene: -
J gene: TRBJ2-7
CDR3 length: 14
clone size: many
V gene: TRBV11-2
CDR3 protein: CASSLIGSGYEQYF
CDR3 DNA: TGTGCCAGCAGCTTAATCGGATCGGGCTACGAGCAGTACTTC

D gene: TRBD1
J gene: TRBJ1-1
CDR3 length: 14
clone size: -
V gene: TRBV2
CDR3 protein: CASSGDRVRTEAFF
CDR3 DNA: TGTGCCAGCAGCGGTGACAGGGTGCGCACTGAAGCTTTCTTT

D gene: TRBD2
J gene: TRBJ2-7
CDR3 length: 17
clone size: -
V gene: TRBV20-1
CDR3 protein: CSAKGLAGGPGSYEQYF
CDR3 DNA: TGCAGTGCTAAAGGACTAGCGGGAGGGCCGGGCTCCTACGAGCAGTACTTC

D gene: TRBD1
J gene: TRBJ1-1
CDR3 length: 15
clone size: -
V gene: TRBV29-1
CDR3 protein: CSAERTGSKNTEAFF
CDR3 DNA: TGCAGCGCCGAACGGACAGGGTCCAAGAACACTGAAGCTTTCTTT

D gene: -
J gene: TRBJ2-4
CDR3 length: 17
clone size: -
V gene: TRBV6-9
CDR3 protein: CASSYDRERWAKNIQYF
CDR3 DNA: TGTGCCAGCAGTTACGACCGGGAGCGATGGGCCAAAAACATTCAGTACTTC

D gene: -
J gene: TRBJ2-2
CDR3 length: 17
clone size: few
V gene: TRBV20-1
CDR3 protein: CSAREPLGARNTGELFF
CDR3 DNA: TGCAGTGCTAGAGAGCCCTTAGGGGCCAGGAACACCGGGGAGCTGTTTTTT

D gene: -
J gene: TRBJ1-1
CDR3 length: 13
clone size: -
V gene: TRBV19
CDR3 protein: CASSMLGITEAFF
CDR3 DNA: TGTGCCAGTAGTATGTTGGGGATCACTGAAGCTTTCTTT